This T cell receptor (beta chain) was observed in a study of T cell responses to AZD1222 COVID-19 vaccine. Across the study: Samples with a second dose at about 4 or about 12 weeks were pooled together.

The CDR3 runs to 14 residues. With 5 bases removed from V and 2 bases from J, the gap between germline ends came to 13 bases. Germline CDR1 and CDR2: SGHNT and YYREEE (reference sequence). Sequencing used immunoSEQ multiplex PCR; TCRdb keeps in-frame clones, though not all of them. The sample shows fewer than 120,000 clones, approximately 90% of them seen only once. The sequence derives from an adult in good health. V usage is TRBV5-4 and J usage is TRBJ1-2; D might be TRBD1 (5 bases). The source was peripheral blood, collected on day 0 of AZD1222 vaccination. The CDR3 DNA is TGTGCCAGCAGGGCCCGGACACAAAACTATGGCTACACCTTC. Translation: CASRARTQNYGYTF.